This T cell receptor beta chain was identified during a study of blood T cell repertoires in COVID-19. Germline V gene data show CDR1 as SGHAT and CDR2 as FQNNGV. The ends were cut back, 2 bases at V and 5 bases at J, with 12 bases in the middle. This CDR3 comprises 14 residues. Profiling relied on immunoSEQ multiplex PCR, and the TCRdb table lists in-frame clones only, not all of them. The table lists 250,000 to 350,000 clones, about 88% of them singletons. The sequenced sample was PBMCs or T cells enriched from blood (not recorded which). The receptor was derived from a woman aged 55-75 years in a cohort exposed to, infected with or recovered from COVID-19 (not recorded which). This chain uses TRBV11-2 with TRBJ1-1; a weak D match, TRBD1 (5 bases). The DNA for the CDR3 is TGTGCCAGCAGCTTACAGGGTGTGCGGACTGAAGCTTTCTTT. Amino acid sequence: CASSLQGVRTEAFF.